The 4 T cell receptor beta chains below all came from one sample that was sequenced in a study of T cell repertoires in cytomegalovirus infection. TCRdb reprocessed the reads via MiXCR and lists one record per CDR3 protein. In the table there are some 680,000 distinct CDR3 sequences, roughly a third of which are singletons. The sequencing sample was made of PBMCs. The receptors originated from a human donor in good health (CMV status not recorded). Some clones in this sample may be carry-over from other donors' samples.

The chain carries TRBV25-1 and TRBJ1-2; no clear D gene. The V gene lost 6 bases and the J gene lost 0 bases, with 8 bases spanning the gap. The CDR3 has 13 residues. Germline V gene data show CDR1 as MGHDK and CDR2 as SYGVNS. The CDR3 sequence: CASRGVANYGYTF. The CDR3 coding sequence is TGTGCCAGCAGAGGAGTAGCTAACTATGGCTACACCTTC.

The rearrangement joins TRBV9 to TRBJ2-7; D may correspond to TRBD1 or TRBD2 (5 bases each). Germline V gene sequence: CDR1 SGDLS, CDR2 YYNGEE. Trimming cost V 3 bases and J 2 bases, with 15 bases left between them. The CDR3 is made up of 15 amino acids. The CDR3 sequence: CASSAGTATTYEQYF. The CDR3, as DNA: TGTGCCAGCAGCGCCGGGACGGCCACTACCTACGAGCAGTACTTC.

This clonotype is medium-sized (0.01 to 0.1%). The chain is built from TRBV7-8 and TRBJ2-2, with 9 nucleotides matching TRBD2. Germline values: CDR1 SGHVS, CDR2 FQNEAQ. This CDR3 has 18 amino acids. Trimming removed 3 bases from V and 7 bases from J; junction bases left unmatched: 15. The CDR3 loop reads CASSFDPGRGGPGGELFF. CDR3 in DNA: TGTGCCAGCAGCTTTGACCCGGGGCGGGGGGGCCCCGGCGGGGAGCTGTTTTTT.

The V gene is TRBV27, the J gene TRBJ2-7, with D hard to call. Germline lookup yields CDR1 MNHEY and CDR2 SMNVEV (reference sequence). CDR3 length equals 9 residues. V lost 6 bases and J lost 11, with 8 bases in between. The CDR3 region is CASSPLKYF. The DNA for the CDR3 is TGTGCCAGCAGCCCCTTGAAGTACTTC.